This TCR beta chain emerged from a study of T cell responses to AZD1222 COVID-19 vaccine. CDR1 and CDR2 (germline): MGHDK, SYGVNS. The CDR3 has 14 residues. V was pared by 1 base and J by 4 bases, with 10 bases between. Generated by immunoSEQ multiplex PCR, the TCRdb table keeps only in-frame clones and is missing some. This sample yields around 140,000 clones, of which about 90% are seen a single time; 2.5% to 4% belongs to the top ten. This TCR was sampled from an adult who received the AZD1222 COVID-19 vaccine. This chain joins TRBV25-1 and TRBJ2-5; possible D gene TRBD2, 6 bases. Specimen: peripheral blood, collected 28 days after the second AZD1222 dose. The CDR3 is CASSELELAETQYF. CDR3 coding DNA: TGTGCCAGCAGTGAATTGGAACTAGCAGAGACCCAGTACTTC. Filled out from reference TRBV25-1 and TRBJ2-5, the complete variable domain reads EADIYQTPRYLVIGTGKKITLECSQTMGHDKMYWYQQDPGMELHLIHYSYGVNSTEKGDLSSESTVSRIRTEHFPLTLESARPSHTSQYLCASSELELAETQYFGPGTRLLVL.